This T cell receptor beta chain was observed in a study of cytomegalovirus exposure and HLA in healthy donors. Study-wide context: Earlier, 200 million or so T cells were analyzed, and more than 100 million unique TCR beta sequences were found among them. Notes on the study in general: There were fewer than 200 TCR beta chains listed as cytomegalovirus-associated. In a later analysis, a missense DCLRE1C variant was linked to TCR beta V- and J-gene trimming.

In the case of this clone: Its antigen is unknown.

The PCR contained 60 Vbeta and 13 Jbeta primers. Measured with immunoSEQ multiplex PCR; TCRdb has only the in-frame clones, and not every one. The table records roughly 110,000 clones, 75% of them present only once. Sequencing was carried out using PBMCs. This receptor was identified in a male donor in good health and CMV-seropositive.

The CDR3 protein is CASSFLGDQPQHF. In DNA form, the CDR3 reads TGTGCCAGCAGCTTTCTCGGGGATCAGCCCCAGCATTTT. This rearrangement joins TRBV5-8 to TRBJ1-5; D remains unclear. This CDR3 has 13 amino acids. V was pared by 2 bases and J by 5 bases, with 8 bases between. Germline loops: CDR1 SGHTS, CDR2 YDEGEE.